The clone carrying this T cell receptor beta chain has only a few counts. Its antigen is unknown. This record comes from a study of beta chain features in type 1 diabetes. The CDR3 covers 14 residues. J was trimmed by 4 bases and V by 8 bases; bases with no gene match: 8. Germline V lookup: CDR1 LNHDA, CDR2 SQIVND (reference sequence). Study-wide points: VDJ junctions sequenced from type 1 diabetes patients showed fewer insertions and more deletions. Sequencing of cDNA might inflate the share of cells that strongly express TCR. Any HLA effect on TCRB rearrangement was left unresolved by small sub-analyses. Patients with Type 1 diabetes showed moderately but significantly shorter TCRB CDR3s in all four CD4+ subsets.

TCRB transcripts that were expressed got sequenced, as all of the isolated RNA had been reverse transcribed. Clones were read by immunoSEQ multiplex PCR, and TCRdb kept only the in-frame ones, dropping some. The data hold 300,000 to 350,000 clones, with roughly 8.8% observed a single time. Donors underwent one heparinised blood draw, about 110 mL on average. The J gene is TRBJ2-1, the V gene TRBV19, with 7 bases that match TRBD1. The sequence was obtained from a man aged 30 to 39 with type 1 diabetes. The sequencing input was central memory CD4+ T cells from blood. The CDR3 DNA is TGTGCCAGTGGTACTCCGGGACAGTACAATGAGCAGTTCTTC. Protein sequence: CASGTPGQYNEQFF.